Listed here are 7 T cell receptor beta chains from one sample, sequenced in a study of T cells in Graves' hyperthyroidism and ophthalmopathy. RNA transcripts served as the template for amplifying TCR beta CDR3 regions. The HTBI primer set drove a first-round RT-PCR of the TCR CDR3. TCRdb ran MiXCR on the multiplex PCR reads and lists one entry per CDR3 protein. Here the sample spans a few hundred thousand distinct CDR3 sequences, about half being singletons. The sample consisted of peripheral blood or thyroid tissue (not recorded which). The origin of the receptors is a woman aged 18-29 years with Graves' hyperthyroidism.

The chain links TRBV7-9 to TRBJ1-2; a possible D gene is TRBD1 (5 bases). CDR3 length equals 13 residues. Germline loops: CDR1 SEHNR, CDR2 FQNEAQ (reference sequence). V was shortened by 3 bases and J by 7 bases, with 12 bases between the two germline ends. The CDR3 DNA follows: TGTGCCAGCAGCTTGCCAACAGGTCGTGGCTACACCTTC. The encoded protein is CASSLPTGRGYTF.

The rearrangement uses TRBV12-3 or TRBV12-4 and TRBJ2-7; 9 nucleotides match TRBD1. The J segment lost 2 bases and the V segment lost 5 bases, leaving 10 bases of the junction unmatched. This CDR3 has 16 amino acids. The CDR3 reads CASSGWTGAYPYEQYF. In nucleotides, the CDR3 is TGTGCCAGCAGTGGATGGACAGGGGCATACCCCTACGAGCAGTACTTC.

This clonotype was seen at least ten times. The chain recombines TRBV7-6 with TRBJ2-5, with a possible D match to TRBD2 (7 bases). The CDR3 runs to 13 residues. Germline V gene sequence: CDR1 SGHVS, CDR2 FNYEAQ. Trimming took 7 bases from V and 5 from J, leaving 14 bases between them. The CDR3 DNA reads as TGTGCCAGCACTATCGGGGGGCATGAGACCCAGTACTTC. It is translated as CASTIGGHETQYF.

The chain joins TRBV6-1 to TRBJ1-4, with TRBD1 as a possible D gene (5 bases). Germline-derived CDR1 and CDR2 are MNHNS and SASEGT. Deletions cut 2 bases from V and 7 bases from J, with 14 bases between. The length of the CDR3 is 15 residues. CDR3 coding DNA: TGTGCCAGCAGTGAACAGCCTGGGGGACGTGAAAAACTGTTTTTT. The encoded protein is CASSEQPGGREKLFF.

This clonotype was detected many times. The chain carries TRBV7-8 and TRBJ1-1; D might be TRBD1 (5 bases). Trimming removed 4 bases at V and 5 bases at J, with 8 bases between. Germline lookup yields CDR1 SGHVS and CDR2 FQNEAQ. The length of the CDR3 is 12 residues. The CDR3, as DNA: TGTGCCAGCAGCTGGCAGGGAACTGAAGCTTTCTTT. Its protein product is CASSWQGTEAFF.

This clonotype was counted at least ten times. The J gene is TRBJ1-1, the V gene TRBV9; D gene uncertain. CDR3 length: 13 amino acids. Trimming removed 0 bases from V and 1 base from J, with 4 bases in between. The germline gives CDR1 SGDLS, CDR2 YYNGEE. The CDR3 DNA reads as TGTGCCAGCAGCGTAGAACGGAACACTGAAGCTTTCTTT. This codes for CASSVERNTEAFF.

CDR3 nucleotide sequence: TGTGCCAGCATCAGTAGGCCTCAAGAGACCCAGTACTTC. Protein product: CASISRPQETQYF. The rearrangement uses TRBV7-6 and TRBJ2-5; no clear D gene. The CDR3 consists of 13 residues. CDR1 and CDR2 (germline): SGHVS, FNYEAQ. Trimming took 7 bases from V and 2 from J, leaving 11 bases between them.